The 28 T cell receptor beta chains reported below all come from one sample, sequenced in a study of control samples from healthy donors and cancer patients. Only in-frame clones appear in the TCRdb table, and some are missing; sequencing was by immunoSEQ multiplex PCR. The data contain about 190,000 clones, roughly nine tenths of them seen just once; the ten biggest clones take up approximately 2%. Sequenced sample: blood. These TCRs come from a man aged 25-45 years in good health.

V gene TRBV6-5 combines with J gene TRBJ1-4; perhaps TRBD1 as D (6 bases). V was clipped by 4 bases and J by 8 bases, with 14 bases between them. This CDR3 has 14 residues. Looked up from germline, CDR1 is MNHEY and CDR2 is SVGAGI. The CDR3 sequence is CASSFGQLGEKLFF. As DNA, the CDR3 is TGTGCCAGCAGTTTTGGACAGTTAGGGGAAAAACTGTTTTTT.

The chain recombines TRBV5-1 with TRBJ1-1; D remains unclear. Trimming removed 0 bases from V and 3 bases from J, with 9 bases in between. This CDR3 is 14 amino acids long. Looked up from germline, CDR1 is SGHRS and CDR2 is YFSETQ. CDR3 coding DNA: TGCGCCAGCAGCTTGGGCGGGGTGGACACTGAAGCTTTCTTT. It translates to CASSLGGVDTEAFF.

The gene calls are TRBV18 and TRBJ2-5; 7 bases align to TRBD1. There are 14 residues in the CDR3. Unmatched junction bases numbered 4, after V lost 3 bases and J lost 3 bases. Germline V gene sequence: CDR1 KGHSH, CDR2 LQKENI. CDR3 protein: CASSPRQGKETQYF. The CDR3 DNA reads TGTGCCAGCTCACCTAGACAGGGAAAAGAGACCCAGTACTTC.

This clone was observed a handful of times. V and J are TRBV4-2 and TRBJ1-2; TRBD1 aligns across 9 bases. Trimming took 9 bases from V and 6 from J; bases not matched to a gene: 11. CDR1 and CDR2 (germline): LGHNA, YNFKEQ. CDR3 length equals 14 residues. CDR3 region: CASMGDRVVDGYTF. In DNA form, the CDR3 reads TGTGCCAGTATGGGGGACAGGGTTGTCGATGGCTACACCTTC.

The V and J genes are TRBV5-4 and TRBJ1-1, with 7 bases fitting TRBD1. The length of the CDR3 is 17 residues. V shed 1 base and J 1 base; nucleotides not matched to a gene: 10. The germline CDR1 and CDR2 sequences are SGHNT and YYREEE (reference sequence). CDR3 DNA: TGTGCCAGCAGCTTGTGGGTAACAGGGGAACCGAACACTGAAGCTTTCTTT. Translating it yields CASSLWVTGEPNTEAFF.

The chain has TRBV4-1 and TRBJ1-6; a weak D match, TRBD1 (5 bases). V lost 0 bases to trimming and J lost 7 bases, with 7 bases between them. Looked up from germline, CDR1 is MGHRA and CDR2 is YSYEKL. This CDR3 is 14 amino acids long. Written as DNA, the CDR3 is TGCGCCAGCAGCCAAGACAGGGCCAATTCACCCCTCCACTTT. Its translation: CASSQDRANSPLHF.

V is TRBV4-2 and J is TRBJ1-1; D unclear. Trimming removed 2 bases at V and 2 bases at J, with 9 bases between. The germline CDR1 and CDR2 sequences are LGHNA and YNFKEQ. This CDR3 spans 14 amino acids. This CDR3 reads CASSQTTRNTEAFF. CDR3 sequence (DNA): TGTGCCAGCAGCCAAACTACACGAAACACTGAAGCTTTCTTT.

V and J are TRBV18 and TRBJ2-3; TRBD1 might be the D (5 bases). Germline V gene lookup returns CDR1 KGHSH and CDR2 LQKENI. The germline V and J ends were trimmed by 0 bases and 2 bases, with 6 bases remaining between them. This CDR3 spans 14 amino acids. DNA of the CDR3: TGTGCCAGCTCACCACCCAGGGCCACAGATACGCAGTATTTT. Amino acid sequence: CASSPPRATDTQYF.

The chain has TRBV11-3 and TRBJ2-7; no definite D call. This CDR3 has 13 amino acids. V lost 3 bases and J lost 3, with 9 bases in between. CDR1 and CDR2 from the germline V gene are SGHNT and YENEEA. The CDR3 reads CASSLPGRYEQYF. DNA of the CDR3: TGTGCCAGCAGCTTGCCCGGGCGCTACGAGCAGTACTTC.

The V call is TRBV3-1 (or the pseudogene TRBV3-2), the J call TRBJ2-3; perhaps TRBD1 as D (6 bases). CDR1 and CDR2 (germline): LGHDT, YNNKEL (reference sequence). Trimming pared 6 bases from V and 3 bases from J, leaving 19 bases between. The CDR3 runs to 16 residues. The CDR3 protein is CASRADWLGATDTQYF. CDR3 nucleotides: TGTGCCAGCAGAGCCGACTGGTTGGGGGCGACAGATACGCAGTATTTT.

The rearrangement joins TRBV5-6 to TRBJ1-2, with TRBD1 matching over 9 bases. This CDR3 region has 14 residues. V lost 1 base to trimming and J lost 6 bases; unmatched junction nucleotides: 4. Germline CDR1 and CDR2: SGHDT and YYEEEE. The CDR3 coding sequence is TGTGCCAGCAGCTTGATACAGGGGGCGGATGGCTACACCTTC. It specifies CASSLIQGADGYTF. Together with reference TRBV5-6 and TRBJ1-2, the CDR3 gives the full variable domain: DAGVTQSPTHLIKTRGQQVTLRCSPKSGHDTVSWYQQALGQGPQFIFQYYEEEERQRGNFPDRFSGHQFPNYSSELNVNALLLGDSALYLCASSLIQGADGYTFGSGTRLTVV.

The CDR3 is CASSLLHEQYF. CDR3 nucleotides: TGCGCCAGCAGCTTGTTGCACGAGCAGTACTTC. The chain recombines TRBV5-1 with TRBJ2-7; D unclear. Trimming removed 1 base at V and 5 bases at J, with 4 bases between. CDR3 length: 11 residues. Germline V gene sequence: CDR1 SGHRS, CDR2 YFSETQ. Variable domain in full (rest from reference TRBV5-1 and TRBJ2-7): KAGVTQTPRYLIKTRGQQVTLSCSPISGHRSVSWYQQTPGQGLQFLFEYFSETQRNKGNFPGRFSGRQFSNSRSEMNVSTLELGDSALYLCASSLLHEQYFGPGTRLTVT.

The V call is TRBV30, the J call TRBJ1-1; 7 bases align to TRBD1. This CDR3 region has 15 residues. The germline gives CDR1 GTSNPN, CDR2 SVGIG (reference sequence). V lost 0 bases to trimming and J lost 2 bases; unmatched junction nucleotides: 6. The CDR3 DNA sequence: TGTGCCTGGAGTGTGAGGACAGGAGCAAACACTGAAGCTTTCTTT. It is translated as CAWSVRTGANTEAFF.

This clone was seen only once. V is TRBV7-9 and J is TRBJ1-2; D may be TRBD1 (5 bases). In germline, CDR1 is SEHNR, CDR2 FQNEAQ (reference sequence). V was pared by 2 bases and J by 0 bases, with 10 bases between. This CDR3 comprises 15 residues. The CDR3 is CASSLSGTSNYGYTF. The CDR3 DNA reads TGTGCCAGCAGCTTATCGGGGACCTCTAACTATGGCTACACCTTC.

This clone occurred a few times. The chain carries TRBV6-6 and TRBJ2-5; the D gene could be TRBD1 or TRBD2 (6 bases each). Trimming took 5 bases from V and 4 from J, leaving 20 bases between them. CDR1 is MNHNY, CDR2 SVGAGI, per germline (reference sequence). CDR3 size: 16 residues. The CDR3 loop reads CASSPALTGRGETQYF. CDR3 in DNA: TGTGCCAGCAGTCCCGCCCTCACAGGGCGGGGAGAGACCCAGTACTTC.

The rearrangement links TRBV14 to TRBJ2-2; 10 bases fit TRBD2. The V segment lost 7 bases and the J segment 1 base; nucleotides outside the gene matches: 12. The CDR3 runs to 18 residues. The germline V gene has CDR1 SGHDN and CDR2 FVKESK. CDR3 DNA: TGTGCCAGCATCCGGTTTCGCGGACTAGCGGTGAACACCGGGGAGCTGTTTTTT. Protein: CASIRFRGLAVNTGELFF.

The chain has TRBV7-9 and TRBJ1-6, with a tentative D call TRBD1 (6 bases). V shed 5 bases and J shed 8 bases, with 16 bases lying between them. This CDR3 has 15 residues. The germline gives CDR1 SEHNR, CDR2 FQNEAQ (reference sequence). CDR3 in amino acids: CASSPPGDKYSPLHF. CDR3 sequence (DNA): TGTGCCAGCAGCCCCCCGGGGGACAAATATTCACCCCTCCACTTT.

This rearrangement joins TRBV21-1 to TRBJ1-2; the table assigns TRBD1, which was not confirmed against the DNA. TRBV21-1 is assigned pseudogene status. The CDR3 totals 14 residues. The DNA of the CDR3 is TGTGCCAGCAGTCCAACCAAGACAGGGGGCGGCTACACCTTC. Translated: CASSPTKTGGGYTF.

The CDR3: CASSSRGPTTNEKLFF. CDR3 in DNA: TGTGCCAGCAGCAGCAGGGGCCCCACAACTAATGAAAAACTGTTTTTT. J is TRBJ1-4 and V is TRBV7-9; tentatively, D is TRBD1 (6 bases). Per germline, CDR1 SEHNR and CDR2 FQNEAQ (reference sequence). Trimming stripped 5 bases from V and 0 bases from J, with 13 bases between. This CDR3 has 16 residues.

J is TRBJ1-5 and V is TRBV18; TRBD1 aligns across 10 bases. Trimming removed 3 bases from V and 0 bases from J; junction bases left unmatched: 8. Germline V gives CDR1 KGHSH, CDR2 LQKENI. The CDR3 has 18 amino acids. The CDR3 region is CASSPGGQGTPSNQPQHF. The CDR3 DNA reads as TGTGCCAGCTCACCGGGGGGACAGGGGACACCTAGCAATCAGCCCCAGCATTTT.

J is TRBJ1-2 and V is TRBV12-3 or TRBV12-4, with 9 bases matching TRBD1. Unmatched junction bases numbered 4, after V lost 6 bases and J lost 5 bases. There are 13 residues in the CDR3. The CDR3 DNA follows: TGTGCCAGCAGCCCCGGGACAGGGTATGGCTACACCTTC. Its translation: CASSPGTGYGYTF.

This clone was seen a few times. V is TRBV7-2 and J is TRBJ2-7, with D possibly being TRBD2 (5 bases). Per germline, CDR1 SGHTA and CDR2 FQGNSA. V lost 5 bases, J lost 4 bases, and 12 bases lay in between. CDR3 length: 13 amino acids. The CDR3 loop is CASSPIALYEQYF. The CDR3 DNA follows: TGTGCCAGCAGCCCGATAGCGTTGTACGAGCAGTACTTC.

The chain has TRBV13 and TRBJ1-2; D gene uncertain. Germline values: CDR1 PRHDT, CDR2 FYEKMQ (reference sequence). The CDR3 totals 14 residues. The V and J ends lost 0 bases and 1 base respectively, with 6 bases between them. This CDR3 is CASSLGTFNYGYTF. In nucleotides, the CDR3 is TGTGCCAGCAGCTTAGGTACATTTAACTATGGCTACACCTTC.

V gene TRBV5-1 combines with J gene TRBJ1-1, with D uncertain. Trimming removed 3 bases from V and 3 bases from J, with 9 bases in between. Germline V gene sequence: CDR1 SGHRS, CDR2 YFSETQ. The CDR3 consists of 13 residues. CDR3 loop: CASSSGFHTEAFF. CDR3 nucleotides: TGCGCCAGCAGCTCTGGCTTTCACACTGAAGCTTTCTTT.

This chain links TRBV11-2 with TRBJ2-1, with a weak D call TRBD1 (6 bases). Germline lookup yields CDR1 SGHAT and CDR2 FQNNGV. The length of the CDR3 is 14 residues. Trimming pared 5 bases from V and 6 bases from J, leaving 14 bases between. CDR3 region: CASSAIDRSNEQFF. The CDR3 nucleotides are TGTGCCAGCAGCGCGATCGACAGGAGCAATGAGCAGTTCTTC.

This clone was counted once. The chain combines TRBV4-1 with TRBJ1-2; D might be TRBD1 (5 bases). V was cut by 0 bases and J by 2 bases, with 13 bases left in between. Looked up from germline, CDR1 is MGHRA and CDR2 is YSYEKL. The CDR3 has 16 amino acids. The CDR3 sequence is CASSQDSIAGNYGYTF. For the CDR3, the DNA is TGCGCCAGCAGCCAAGATTCGATAGCAGGGAACTATGGCTACACCTTC.

V gene TRBV3-1 (or the pseudogene TRBV3-2) combines with J gene TRBJ1-2; D not certain. Germline loops: CDR1 LGHDT, CDR2 YNNKEL (reference sequence). The CDR3 spans 12 residues. Trimming stripped 5 bases from V and 0 bases from J, with 4 bases between. CDR3 residues: CASSATNYGYTF. In DNA form, the CDR3 reads TGTGCCAGCAGCGCCACTAACTATGGCTACACCTTC.

The J gene is TRBJ2-1, the V gene TRBV3-1 (or the pseudogene TRBV3-2); 8 nucleotides agree with TRBD2. This CDR3 has 17 residues. V gave up 0 bases and J gave up 5 bases; unmatched junction bases: 9. CDR1 is LGHDT, CDR2 YNNKEL, per germline (reference sequence). CDR3 amino acids: CASSQDVRAGVNNEQFF. The CDR3 nucleotides are TGTGCCAGCAGCCAAGACGTTCGAGCGGGGGTAAACAATGAGCAGTTCTTC.